This record looks at one T cell receptor (beta chain) sequence and its context. Its antigen is not known. This CDR3 has 14 amino acids. With 2 bases removed from V and 4 bases from J, the gap between germline ends came to 8 bases. In germline, CDR1 is MNHEY, CDR2 SVGAGI. Sequencing was performed with immunoSEQ multiplex PCR; in TCRdb, only in-frame clones are kept and a portion is missing. Among around 2.1 million clones listed, about 93% were seen once. Naive CD8 cells were CD45RO-negative, positively selected for CCR7, excluding terminally differentiated effector memory CD45RA+ cells. The data stem from a study of shared clonotypes between healthy human individuals. Study observations and caveats: Sequencing depth was a factor that was expected to affect clonotype sharing among donors.

The chain is built from TRBV6-5 and TRBJ1-4; the D is unclear. Sample: naive CD8+ T cells from PBMCs. The receptor was isolated from a man between 18 and 29 years old in good health. Some clones in this sample may be carry-over from other donors' samples. The CDR3 coding sequence is TGTGCCAGCAGTTACATGGACGGTAATGAAAAACTGTTTTTT. Its translation is CASSYMDGNEKLFF.